This T cell receptor beta chain was sequenced during a study of PD-L1 blockade in urothelial cancer. Per the germline V gene, CDR1 is MNHEY and CDR2 is SVGAGI. The V and J ends lost 2 bases and 8 bases, in that order; junction bases with no gene match: 7. The CDR3 is 14 residues long. This clone was detected only once. Profiling relied on immunoSEQ multiplex PCR, and the TCRdb table lists in-frame clones only, not all of them. The table lists tens of thousands of clones, roughly 86% of them singletons. Here the sequenced sample was PBMCs, taken around atezolizumab (anti-PD-L1) treatment. The chain carries TRBV6-5 and TRBJ1-2; 8 bases are shared with TRBD1. The receptor's source is a man between 70 and 80 years old with urothelial cancer. The CDR3 sequence: CASSYGQGIEGYTF. For the CDR3, the DNA is TGTGCCAGCAGTTACGGACAGGGCATAGAAGGCTACACCTTC.